This is a list of T cell receptor beta chains from one sample in a study of blood T cell repertoires in COVID-19. The data were produced by immunoSEQ multiplex PCR, yet TCRdb's version contains in-frame clones alone and is incomplete. The sample includes 100,000 or so clones, approximately 80% of them seen just once. Sequencing was performed on peripheral blood. These TCRs come from a woman between 65 and 79 years old with acute or convalescent COVID-19. Both conserved end residues are part of each CDR3. The D gene is left open where the match is weak. The size of a clone is reported for some rows only, either as once, few or many, or as a class for expanded clones.

TRBD2	TRBJ2-3	TRBV3-1/TRBV3-2	-	TGTGCCAGCAGCCAAGGACTAGCGGGAGATTTTACGCAGTATTTT	CASSQGLAGDFTQYF
-	TRBJ1-1	TRBV1	-	TGCACCAGCAGCCAAGGAGGAAGGACAGGGGATGTGAATGAAGCTTTCTTT	CTSSQGGRTGDVNEAFF
-	TRBJ1-5	TRBV6-2/TRBV6-3	-	TGTGCCAGCAGTTATTCCTTGGAGGTTGGTCAGCCCCAGCATTTT	CASSYSLEVGQPQHF
-	TRBJ1-1	TRBV11-3	once	TGTGCCAGCAGCTACAGGCAGAACACTGAAGCTTTCTTT	CASSYRQNTEAFF
-	TRBJ2-7	TRBV7-9	-	TGTGCCAGCAGCCGCACCTTTTGGCCCTTCTCCTACGAGCAGTACTTC	CASSRTFWPFSYEQYF
-	TRBJ2-5	TRBV7-3	-	TGTGCCAGCAGCTTAACAGGAGTAACGGGGGAGACCCAGTACTTC	CASSLTGVTGETQYF
-	TRBJ1-3	TRBV18	few	TGTGCCAGCTCCTCGACAGTTTCCTCTGGAAACACCATATATTTT	CASSSTVSSGNTIYF
TRBD2	TRBJ2-3	TRBV4-3	-	TGCGCCAGCAGCCAAGAGTTGCGGGAGCGGGATACGCAGTATTTT	CASSQELRERDTQYF
-	TRBJ1-1	TRBV20-1	-	TGCAGTGCTAGTTTCGGGATATCGAACACTGAAGCTTTCTTT	CSASFGISNTEAFF
-	TRBJ1-2	TRBV7-9	-	TGTGCCAGCAGCTTAAGACTTGCAGGGGCAAACTATGGCTACACCTTC	CASSLRLAGANYGYTF
TRBD1	TRBJ1-1	TRBV19	-	TGTGCCAGTACCCTAACAGGGGCCGTGGGCCCTGAAGCTTTCTTT	CASTLTGAVGPEAFF
-	TRBJ1-1	TRBV6-5	-	TGTGCCAGCACCAGGGCCGGTGAAGCTTTCTTT	CASTRAGEAFF
-	TRBJ1-2	TRBV29-1	-	TGCAGCGTTTCTACAGGGACCGGCTACACCTTC	CSVSTGTGYTF
-	TRBJ1-5	TRBV4-2	-	TGTGCCAGCAGCCAAGGCAGGGGCTTTCAGCCCCAGCATTTT	CASSQGRGFQPQHF
-	TRBJ2-3	TRBV10-1	-	TGCGCCAGCAGTGAGGAAGCCAGAGGGGATACGCAGTATTTT	CASSEEARGDTQYF
-	TRBJ2-7	TRBV5-1	-	TGCGCCAGCAGCTTGGCCGGGCAGGGGCACCACGAGCAGTACTTC	CASSLAGQGHHEQYF